The present TCR beta chain was sequenced within a study of blood T cell repertoires in COVID-19. The wider study: The United States, Italy and Spain were the sources of the acute and convalescent COVID-19 samples. T cells, B-cell-depleted T cells, or PBMCs supplied cDNA or gDNA.

J lost 5 bases, V lost 8 bases, and 6 bases had no gene match. The CDR3 extends over 13 amino acids. CDR1 is MNHEY, CDR2 SMNVEV, per germline (reference sequence). Participants, about 18 to 100 years old, spanned 25 or so US areas. Cohorts were based on clinical histories the participants reported. The protocol was immunoSEQ multiplex PCR, while the TCRdb copy is restricted to in-frame clones and leaves out a portion. In the table there are under 500,000 clones, 70% to 90% of which are singletons. The sequenced material came from PBMCs or T cells enriched from blood (not recorded which). This clonotype originated in a woman between 18 and 29 years old with acute COVID-19. This chain links TRBV27 with TRBJ1-5, with TRBD1 identical over 7 bases. The CDR3 is CASWDRTYQPQHF. In DNA, the CDR3 is TGTGCCAGCTGGGACAGAACGTATCAGCCCCAGCATTTT.